The entry below describes one T cell receptor beta chain. The record originates from a study of blood T cell repertoires in COVID-19. Profiling relied on immunoSEQ multiplex PCR, and the TCRdb table lists in-frame clones only, not all of them. Among 150,000 or so clones listed, approximately 85% were seen once. The CDR3 length is 15 residues. V was clipped by 3 bases and J by 7 bases; unmatched bases: 11. Germline-derived CDR1 and CDR2 are MNHNS and SASEGT. The source is a woman in her fifties or sixties with COVID-19, enrolled during active disease. V gene TRBV6-1 combines with J gene TRBJ1-1; TRBD1 agrees at 7 bases. Sequencing input: peripheral blood. Here the CDR3 reads CASSDQLQGPREAFF. CDR3 nucleotide sequence: TGTGCCAGCAGTGATCAATTACAGGGGCCCCGTGAAGCTTTCTTT.